Listed below are T cell receptor beta chains from one sample, sequenced in a study of cytomegalovirus exposure and HLA in healthy donors. Clones were read by immunoSEQ multiplex PCR, and TCRdb kept only the in-frame ones, dropping some. Found here are approximately 150,000 clones, about 72% of them singletons; the top ten hold 2.1%. Sequencing was carried out using PBMCs. The source is a man aged 40-55 years in good health and CMV-seronegative. Both conserved end residues are trimmed from each CDR3.

v_gene: TRBV7-9
len: 11
j_gene: TRBJ1-2
CDR3aa: ASTLGRLGGYT

v_gene: TRBV5-1
len: 12
j_gene: TRBJ1-6
CDR3aa: ASSKTGGFSPLN

v_gene: TRBV10-3
len: 15
j_gene: TRBJ2-7
CDR3aa: AISESGRGRAFYEQY

v_gene: TRBV9
len: 13
j_gene: TRBJ2-1
CDR3aa: ASTRSGQAHYEQF

v_gene: TRBV21-1
len: 13
j_gene: TRBJ1-5
CDR3aa: ASSKVPRRNQPQH

v_gene: TRBV4-1
len: 15
j_gene: TRBJ2-2
CDR3aa: ASSQGPRGAGTGELF

v_gene: TRBV10-2
len: 14
j_gene: TRBJ2-7
CDR3aa: ASSPGLAGGPGEQY

v_gene: TRBV6-5
len: 14
j_gene: TRBJ1-2
CDR3aa: ASSYSRSGQNYGYT

v_gene: TRBV28
len: 13
j_gene: TRBJ1-2
CDR3aa: ASSSGTAANYGYT

v_gene: TRBV19
len: 11
j_gene: TRBJ2-7
CDR3aa: ASSNEVFYEQY

v_gene: TRBV10-3
len: 14
j_gene: TRBJ2-1
CDR3aa: AITRLADLLDNEQF

v_gene: TRBV7-9
len: 10
j_gene: TRBJ1-2
CDR3aa: ASSLELGGYT

v_gene: TRBV5-6
len: 13
j_gene: TRBJ1-5
CDR3aa: ASSWGQGFNQPQH

v_gene: TRBV28
len: 14
j_gene: TRBJ1-5
CDR3aa: ASRVTWTGESQPQH

v_gene: TRBV5-4
len: 13
j_gene: TRBJ2-7
CDR3aa: ASSFNAGAFYEQY

v_gene: TRBV11-3
len: 12
j_gene: TRBJ2-7
CDR3aa: ASSPNGFSGRLY

v_gene: TRBV4-3
len: 11
j_gene: TRBJ2-1
CDR3aa: ARCFGRVNEQF

v_gene: TRBV7-8
len: 15
j_gene: TRBJ2-4
CDR3aa: ASSLSGRGVAKNIQY

v_gene: TRBV5-1
len: 11
j_gene: TRBJ2-2
CDR3aa: ASSPRISGELF

v_gene: TRBV4-1
len: 15
j_gene: TRBJ1-3
CDR3aa: ASSQGPRGNSGNTIY

v_gene: TRBV5-4
len: 12
j_gene: TRBJ1-2
CDR3aa: ASSLAVETYGYT

v_gene: TRBV5-6
len: 12
j_gene: TRBJ2-7
CDR3aa: ASSLDRGIYEQY

v_gene: TRBV7-9
len: 12
j_gene: TRBJ2-1
CDR3aa: ASSRDSDYNEQF

v_gene: TRBV7-3
len: 12
j_gene: TRBJ2-1
CDR3aa: ASSFGTANNEQF

v_gene: TRBV27
len: 13
j_gene: TRBJ1-2
CDR3aa: ASSRGGLAIWGYT

v_gene: TRBV5-6
len: 16
j_gene: TRBJ1-6
CDR3aa: ASSLAGQFSSYNSPLH

v_gene: TRBV10-3
len: 13
j_gene: TRBJ2-7
CDR3aa: AISGLAGGSYEQY

v_gene: TRBV15
len: 13
j_gene: TRBJ2-7
CDR3aa: ATSRSTGGSYEQY

v_gene: TRBV5-1
len: 13
j_gene: TRBJ2-1
CDR3aa: ASSQSGIQNNEQF

v_gene: TRBV5-1
len: 14
j_gene: TRBJ2-1
CDR3aa: ASRILAGGPYNEQF

v_gene: TRBV6-5
len: 13
j_gene: TRBJ2-1
CDR3aa: ASRLGQGAWNEQF

v_gene: TRBV6-6
len: 13
j_gene: TRBJ1-2
CDR3aa: ASSHRQGEGYGYT

v_gene: TRBV4-1
len: 13
j_gene: TRBJ1-2
CDR3aa: ASSPQTGSGLGYT

v_gene: TRBV11-1
len: 12
j_gene: TRBJ1-6
CDR3aa: ASSSGQGNSPLH

v_gene: TRBV5-4
len: 11
j_gene: TRBJ2-7
CDR3aa: ASSLGMGAEQY

v_gene: TRBV5-4
len: 12
j_gene: TRBJ2-7
CDR3aa: ASSPGQGLYEQY

v_gene: TRBV7-9
len: 15
j_gene: TRBJ2-7
CDR3aa: ASSPRTSGGPLYAQY

v_gene: TRBV11-3
len: 14
j_gene: TRBJ2-1
CDR3aa: ASSHLRGTPYNEQF

v_gene: TRBV5-6
len: 14
j_gene: TRBJ1-2
CDR3aa: ASSPGPRGANYGYT

v_gene: TRBV5-4
len: 13
j_gene: TRBJ2-1
CDR3aa: ASSLISGWGNEQF

v_gene: TRBV4-1
len: 16
j_gene: TRBJ2-7
CDR3aa: ASSQSTSGSSISYEQY

v_gene: TRBV30
len: 12
j_gene: TRBJ1-2
CDR3aa: AWSPGQGFYGYP

v_gene: TRBV7-2
len: 12
j_gene: TRBJ2-5
CDR3aa: ASTKGRVWETQY

v_gene: TRBV7-3
len: 12
j_gene: TRBJ2-3
CDR3aa: ASSLTASSDTQY

v_gene: TRBV19
len: 12
j_gene: TRBJ1-1
CDR3aa: ASTRGPIYTEAF

v_gene: TRBV12-5
len: 12
j_gene: TRBJ2-7
CDR3aa: ASGKDRVGYEQY

v_gene: TRBV6-1
len: 13
j_gene: TRBJ2-3
CDR3aa: ASSEVGGSTDTQY

v_gene: TRBV18
len: 13
j_gene: TRBJ2-1
CDR3aa: ASSRDRGRTGEQF

v_gene: TRBV5-1
len: 12
j_gene: TRBJ2-7
CDR3aa: ASSLLQGGGVPY

v_gene: TRBV11-3
len: 14
j_gene: TRBJ2-3
CDR3aa: ASSLRGGGAIDTQY

v_gene: TRBV13
len: 13
j_gene: TRBJ1-2
CDR3aa: ASSLRGAGSGGYT

v_gene: TRBV10-2
len: 14
j_gene: TRBJ2-1
CDR3aa: ASLEARTRYANEQF

v_gene: TRBV11-2
len: 13
j_gene: TRBJ2-3
CDR3aa: ASSLGLAETDTQY

v_gene: TRBV28
len: 12
j_gene: TRBJ2-5
CDR3aa: ASSPRVGYRAQY

v_gene: TRBV7-2
len: 12
j_gene: TRBJ2-3
CDR3aa: ASGRDSYTDTQY